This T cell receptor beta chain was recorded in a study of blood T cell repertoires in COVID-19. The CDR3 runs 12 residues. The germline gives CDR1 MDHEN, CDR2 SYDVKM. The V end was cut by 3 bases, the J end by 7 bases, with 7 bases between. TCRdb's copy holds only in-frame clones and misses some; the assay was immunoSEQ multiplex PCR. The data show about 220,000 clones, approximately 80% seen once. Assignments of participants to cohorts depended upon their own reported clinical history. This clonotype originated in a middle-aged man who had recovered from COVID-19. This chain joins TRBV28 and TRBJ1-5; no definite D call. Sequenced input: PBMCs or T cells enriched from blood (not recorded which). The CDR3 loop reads CASSLGRQPQHF. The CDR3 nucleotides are TGTGCCAGCAGTTTGGGCAGGCAGCCCCAGCATTTT.